The rows below give T cell receptor beta chains drawn from one sample of a study of cytomegalovirus exposure and HLA in healthy donors. Libraries were prepared by immunoSEQ multiplex PCR; TCRdb keeps only in-frame clonotypes and omits some of them. In the table there are fewer than 200,000 clones, roughly 80% of which are singletons. Sequencing was carried out using PBMCs. These receptors all come from a man aged 35 to 55 in good health and CMV-seronegative. The CDR3 runs from the conserved cysteine through the conserved F or W. A D gene is named only where the DNA matches it firmly. Clone size, where shown, is once, few, many, or a class for clones that have expanded.

CDR3 protein: CASSDRQDLYGYTF
CDR3 DNA: TGTGCCAGCTCGGACCGACAGGACCTCTATGGCTACACCTTC
D gene: .
V gene: TRBV18
J gene: TRBJ1-2
clone size: .

CDR3 protein: CASSGHREETQYF
CDR3 DNA: TGTGCCAGCAGTGGACACAGGGAAGAGACCCAGTACTTC
D gene: .
V gene: TRBV2
J gene: TRBJ2-5
clone size: .

CDR3 protein: CASSLELGLAGRTDTQYF
CDR3 DNA: TGTGCCAGCAGCTTAGAACTGGGGCTAGCGGGAAGAACAGATACGCAGTATTTT
D gene: TRBD2
V gene: TRBV7-8
J gene: TRBJ2-3
clone size: .

CDR3 protein: CASSWDHRGDGYTF
CDR3 DNA: TGTGCCAGCAGTTGGGACCACAGGGGGGATGGCTACACCTTC
D gene: TRBD1
V gene: TRBV6-1
J gene: TRBJ1-2
clone size: .

CDR3 protein: CAISEPGLANEQYF
CDR3 DNA: TGTGCCATCAGTGAGCCGGGACTAGCCAACGAGCAGTACTTC
D gene: TRBD2
V gene: TRBV10-3
J gene: TRBJ2-7
clone size: .

CDR3 protein: CASSLTGDSNQPQHF
CDR3 DNA: TGTGCCAGCAGTTTGACAGGGGATAGCAATCAGCCCCAGCATTTT
D gene: TRBD1
V gene: TRBV28
J gene: TRBJ1-5
clone size: .

CDR3 protein: CASSMEGANNQPQHF
CDR3 DNA: TGCGCCAGCAGCATGGAGGGGGCCAACAATCAGCCCCAGCATTTT
D gene: TRBD1
V gene: TRBV5-1
J gene: TRBJ1-5
clone size: .

CDR3 protein: CASSGQTYYGYTF
CDR3 DNA: TGTGCCAGCTCAGGGCAAACCTACTATGGCTACACCTTC
D gene: .
V gene: TRBV19
J gene: TRBJ1-2
clone size: few

CDR3 protein: CASSGTELAKNIQYF
CDR3 DNA: TGTGCCAGTAGTGGGACAGAGCTAGCCAAAAACATTCAGTACTTC
D gene: TRBD1
V gene: TRBV19
J gene: TRBJ2-4
clone size: few

CDR3 protein: CASARRDQETQYF
CDR3 DNA: TGTGCCAGTGCTAGAAGAGACCAAGAGACCCAGTACTTC
D gene: .
V gene: TRBV19
J gene: TRBJ2-5
clone size: .

CDR3 protein: CASSTSGARGDTQYF
CDR3 DNA: TGCGCCAGCAGCACTAGCGGGGCCCGGGGGGATACGCAGTATTTT
D gene: TRBD2
V gene: TRBV5-1
J gene: TRBJ2-3
clone size: .

CDR3 protein: CASSLIRRVREQYF
CDR3 DNA: TGTGCCAGCAGCTTAATCCGCCGGGTCCGCGAGCAGTACTTC
D gene: .
V gene: TRBV11-3
J gene: TRBJ2-7
clone size: .

CDR3 protein: CASSIVRGHLQNTEAFF
CDR3 DNA: TGTGCCAGTAGTATAGTAAGGGGGCACTTACAGAACACTGAAGCTTTCTTT
D gene: TRBD1
V gene: TRBV19
J gene: TRBJ1-1
clone size: few

CDR3 protein: CASSDWGGTDTQYF
CDR3 DNA: TGTGCCAGCAGTGACTGGGGGGGCACAGATACGCAGTATTTT
D gene: .
V gene: TRBV6-4
J gene: TRBJ2-3
clone size: once

CDR3 protein: CASSVGGHGAGELFF
CDR3 DNA: TGCGCCAGCAGCGTGGGTGGGCACGGCGCCGGGGAGCTGTTTTTT
D gene: .
V gene: TRBV5-1
J gene: TRBJ2-2
clone size: .

CDR3 protein: CSVNSGRNTGELFF
CDR3 DNA: TGCAGCGTTAATAGCGGGAGAAACACCGGGGAGCTGTTTTTT
D gene: TRBD2
V gene: TRBV29-1
J gene: TRBJ2-2
clone size: .

CDR3 protein: CASTGAYEQYF
CDR3 DNA: TGTGCCAGCACCGGGGCCTACGAGCAGTACTTC
D gene: .
V gene: TRBV7-9
J gene: TRBJ2-7
clone size: .

CDR3 protein: CASSQESRGGGTGELFF
CDR3 DNA: TGCGCCAGCAGCCAAGAGTCGCGGGGGGGCGGCACCGGGGAGCTGTTTTTT
D gene: TRBD2
V gene: TRBV4-3
J gene: TRBJ2-2
clone size: few

CDR3 protein: CASYDRAFEAFF
CDR3 DNA: TGTGCCTCTTACGACAGGGCGTTTGAAGCTTTCTTT
D gene: TRBD1
V gene: TRBV19
J gene: TRBJ1-1
clone size: .

CDR3 protein: CASSIGLAGTYEQYF
CDR3 DNA: TGTGCCAGCAGTATAGGACTAGCGGGTACCTACGAGCAGTACTTC
D gene: TRBD2
V gene: TRBV2
J gene: TRBJ2-7
clone size: .

CDR3 protein: CASSYHWSNTGELFF
CDR3 DNA: TGTGCCAGTAGTTACCACTGGTCGAACACCGGGGAGCTGTTTTTT
D gene: .
V gene: TRBV19
J gene: TRBJ2-2
clone size: .

CDR3 protein: CASSLAADRAHYEQYF
CDR3 DNA: TGTGCCAGCAGCTTAGCGGCGGACAGGGCCCACTACGAGCAGTACTTC
D gene: TRBD1
V gene: TRBV7-9
J gene: TRBJ2-7
clone size: .

CDR3 protein: CAWSRGAANYGYTF
CDR3 DNA: TGTGCCTGGAGTCGCGGGGCCGCTAACTATGGCTACACCTTC
D gene: .
V gene: TRBV30
J gene: TRBJ1-2
clone size: .

CDR3 protein: CASSVDGRGRVGGELFF
CDR3 DNA: TGTGCCAGCAGCGTAGATGGCAGGGGGCGAGTGGGCGGGGAGCTGTTTTTT
D gene: TRBD1
V gene: TRBV9
J gene: TRBJ2-2
clone size: .

CDR3 protein: CASSIDPAGYSNQPQHF
CDR3 DNA: TGTGCCAGTAGTATAGATCCGGCAGGTTATAGCAATCAGCCCCAGCATTTT
D gene: .
V gene: TRBV19
J gene: TRBJ1-5
clone size: .

CDR3 protein: CAWSGTSGGAVSGYTF
CDR3 DNA: TGTGCCTGGAGTGGGACTAGCGGGGGGGCGGTCAGCGGCTACACCTTC
D gene: .
V gene: TRBV30
J gene: TRBJ1-2
clone size: .

CDR3 protein: CATGRGAGTGADEQYF
CDR3 DNA: TGTGCCACCGGTAGGGGGGCTGGGACAGGGGCCGACGAGCAGTACTTC
D gene: TRBD1
V gene: TRBV6-6
J gene: TRBJ2-7
clone size: .

CDR3 protein: CASSLVGGVLADTQYF
CDR3 DNA: TGTGCCAGCAGCTTAGTGGGCGGGGTGTTGGCAGATACGCAGTATTTT
D gene: .
V gene: TRBV7-9
J gene: TRBJ2-3
clone size: .

CDR3 protein: CATSGGLAGSYEQYF
CDR3 DNA: TGTGCCACCAGCGGAGGACTAGCGGGGTCCTACGAGCAGTACTTC
D gene: TRBD2
V gene: TRBV15
J gene: TRBJ2-7
clone size: .

CDR3 protein: CASSLDRGTDTQYF
CDR3 DNA: TGTGCCAGCAGTCTGGACAGGGGGACAGATACGCAGTATTTT
D gene: TRBD1
V gene: TRBV2
J gene: TRBJ2-3
clone size: .

CDR3 protein: CASSDSLGGNTEAFF
CDR3 DNA: TGTGCCAGCAGTGACTCCCTAGGGGGGAACACTGAAGCTTTCTTT
D gene: .
V gene: TRBV2
J gene: TRBJ1-1
clone size: .

CDR3 protein: CSVDAGIGYTF
CDR3 DNA: TGCAGCGTTGATGCGGGGATCGGCTACACCTTC
D gene: .
V gene: TRBV29-1
J gene: TRBJ1-2
clone size: once

CDR3 protein: CASSEAHGSGRKAFF
CDR3 DNA: TGTGCCAGCAGTGAAGCTCATGGATCAGGGAGGAAAGCTTTCTTT
D gene: .
V gene: TRBV6-1
J gene: TRBJ1-1
clone size: .

CDR3 protein: CSVEDGTGRHEQYF
CDR3 DNA: TGCAGCGTTGAAGATGGGACAGGTCGCCACGAGCAGTACTTC
D gene: TRBD1
V gene: TRBV29-1
J gene: TRBJ2-7
clone size: .

CDR3 protein: CASSRSVNNEQFF
CDR3 DNA: TGTGCCAGCAGCCGTAGCGTAAACAATGAGCAGTTCTTC
D gene: .
V gene: TRBV6-1
J gene: TRBJ2-1
clone size: .

CDR3 protein: CASSSRDSDREKLFF
CDR3 DNA: TGCGCCAGCAGTTCCAGGGACTCGGATAGGGAAAAACTGTTTTTT
D gene: .
V gene: TRBV4-3
J gene: TRBJ1-4
clone size: .

CDR3 protein: CASSLTGTGFFGYTF
CDR3 DNA: TGTGCCAGCAGCTTAACAGGGACGGGATTTTTTGGCTACACCTTC
D gene: .
V gene: TRBV5-6
J gene: TRBJ1-2
clone size: once